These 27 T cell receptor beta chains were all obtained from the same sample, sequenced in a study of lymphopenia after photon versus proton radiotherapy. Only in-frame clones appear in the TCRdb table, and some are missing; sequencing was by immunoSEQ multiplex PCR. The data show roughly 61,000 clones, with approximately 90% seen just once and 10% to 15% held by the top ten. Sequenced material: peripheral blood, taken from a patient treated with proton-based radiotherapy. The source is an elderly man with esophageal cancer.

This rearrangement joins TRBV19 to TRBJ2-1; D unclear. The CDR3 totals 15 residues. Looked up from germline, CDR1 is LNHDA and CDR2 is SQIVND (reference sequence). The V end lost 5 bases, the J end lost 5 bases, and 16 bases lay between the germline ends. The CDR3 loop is CASSEALGWDNEQFF. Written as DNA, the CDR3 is TGTGCCAGTAGTGAGGCCCTTGGGTGGGACAATGAGCAGTTCTTC.

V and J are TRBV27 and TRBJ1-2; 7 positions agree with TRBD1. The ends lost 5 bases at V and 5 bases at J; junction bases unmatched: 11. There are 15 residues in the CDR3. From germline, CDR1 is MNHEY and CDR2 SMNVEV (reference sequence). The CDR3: CASSPLTGTEYGYTF. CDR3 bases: TGTGCCAGCAGTCCCCTAACCGGGACAGAATATGGCTACACCTTC.

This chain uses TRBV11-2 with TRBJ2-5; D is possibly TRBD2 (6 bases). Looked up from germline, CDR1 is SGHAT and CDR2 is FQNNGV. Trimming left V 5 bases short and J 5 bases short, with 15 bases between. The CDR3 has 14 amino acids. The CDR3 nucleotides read TGTGCCAGCAGCCCCTTCCGGGGGTCGGAGACCCAGTACTTC. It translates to CASSPFRGSETQYF.

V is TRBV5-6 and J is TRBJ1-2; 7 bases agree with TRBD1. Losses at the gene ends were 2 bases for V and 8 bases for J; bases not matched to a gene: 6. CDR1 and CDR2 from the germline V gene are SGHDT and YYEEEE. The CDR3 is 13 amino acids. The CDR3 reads CASSFLGGRGYTF. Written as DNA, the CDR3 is TGTGCCAGCAGCTTTCTAGGGGGCAGGGGCTACACCTTC.

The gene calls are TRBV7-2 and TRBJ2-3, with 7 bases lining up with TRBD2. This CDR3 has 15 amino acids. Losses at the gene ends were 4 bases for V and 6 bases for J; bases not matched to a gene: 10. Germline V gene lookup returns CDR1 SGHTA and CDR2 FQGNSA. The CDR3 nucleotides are TGTGCCAGCAGCTACCAAAGCGGGGTAGGGGATACGCAGTATTTT. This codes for CASSYQSGVGDTQYF. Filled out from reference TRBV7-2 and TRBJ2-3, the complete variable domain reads GAGVSQSPSNKVTEKGKDVELRCDPISGHTALYWYRQSLGQGLEFLIYFQGNSAPDKSGLPSDRFSAERTGGSVSTLTIQRTQQEDSAVYLCASSYQSGVGDTQYFGPGTRLTVL.

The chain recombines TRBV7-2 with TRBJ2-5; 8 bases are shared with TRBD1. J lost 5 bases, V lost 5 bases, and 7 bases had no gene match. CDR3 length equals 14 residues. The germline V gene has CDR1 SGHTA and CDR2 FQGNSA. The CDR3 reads CASSPRTGMETQYF. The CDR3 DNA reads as TGTGCCAGCAGCCCAAGGACAGGGATGGAGACCCAGTACTTC.

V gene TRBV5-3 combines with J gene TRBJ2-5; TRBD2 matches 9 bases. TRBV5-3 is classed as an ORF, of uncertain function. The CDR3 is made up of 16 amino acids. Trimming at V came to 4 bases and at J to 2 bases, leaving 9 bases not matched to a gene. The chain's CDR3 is CARSPPSREGQETQYF. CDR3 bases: TGTGCCAGAAGCCCCCCCTCGCGGGAGGGGCAAGAGACCCAGTACTTC.

The CDR3 DNA follows: TGTGCCAGCAGCGCCAGGGGGCCTAGCAATCAGCCCCAGCATTTT. Translating gives CASSARGPSNQPQHF. This chain uses TRBV7-9 with TRBJ1-5, with 8 bases lining up with TRBD1. The CDR3 sequence is 15 residues long. The ends lost 5 bases at V and 0 bases at J; junction bases unmatched: 3. Germline V gene sequence: CDR1 SEHNR, CDR2 FQNEAQ (reference sequence). The variable domain in full, completed from reference TRBV7-9 and TRBJ1-5, reads DTGVSQNPRHKITKRGQNVTFRCDPISEHNRLYWYRQTLGQGPEFLTYFQNEAQLEKSRLLSDRFSAERPKGSFSTLEIQRTEQGDSAMYLCASSARGPSNQPQHFGDGTRLSIL.

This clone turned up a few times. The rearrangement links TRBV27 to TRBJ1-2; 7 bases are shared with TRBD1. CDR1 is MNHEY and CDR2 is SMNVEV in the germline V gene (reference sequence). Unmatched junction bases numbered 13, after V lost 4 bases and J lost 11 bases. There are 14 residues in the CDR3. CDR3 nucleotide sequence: TGTGCCAGCAGTTCATATCGATCGGGGGACAGATACACCTTC. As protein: CASSSYRSGDRYTF.

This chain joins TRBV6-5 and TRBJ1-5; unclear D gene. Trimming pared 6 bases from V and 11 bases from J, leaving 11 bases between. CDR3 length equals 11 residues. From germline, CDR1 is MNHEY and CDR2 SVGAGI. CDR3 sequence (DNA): TGTGCCAGCAGCCAACCTTCGGCCCAGCATTTT. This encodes CASSQPSAQHF.

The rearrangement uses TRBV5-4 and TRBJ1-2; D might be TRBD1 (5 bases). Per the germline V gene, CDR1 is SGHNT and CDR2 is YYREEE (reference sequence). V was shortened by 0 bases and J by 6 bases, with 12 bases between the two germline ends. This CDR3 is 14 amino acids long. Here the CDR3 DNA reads TGTGCCAGCAGCTTGGCCGGGGGATTGGATGGCTACACCTTC. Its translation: CASSLAGGLDGYTF.

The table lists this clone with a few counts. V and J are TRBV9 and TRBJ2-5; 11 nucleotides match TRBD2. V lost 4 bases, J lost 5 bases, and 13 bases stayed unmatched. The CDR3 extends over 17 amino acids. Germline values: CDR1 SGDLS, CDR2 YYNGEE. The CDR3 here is CASSPGATSGGVETQYF. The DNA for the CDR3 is TGTGCCAGCAGCCCCGGGGCAACTAGCGGGGGTGTGGAGACCCAGTACTTC.

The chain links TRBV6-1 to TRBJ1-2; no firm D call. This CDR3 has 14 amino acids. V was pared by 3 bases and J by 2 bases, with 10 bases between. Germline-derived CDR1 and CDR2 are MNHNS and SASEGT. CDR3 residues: CASSDSGSNYGYTF. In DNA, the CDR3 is TGTGCCAGCAGTGATTCCGGGTCCAACTATGGCTACACCTTC.

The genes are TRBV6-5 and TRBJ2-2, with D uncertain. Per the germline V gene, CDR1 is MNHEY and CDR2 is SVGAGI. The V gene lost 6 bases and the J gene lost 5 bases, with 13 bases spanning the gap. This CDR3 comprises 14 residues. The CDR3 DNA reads TGTGCCAGCAGAAGGGAAATTTTAACCGGGGAGCTGTTTTTT. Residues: CASRREILTGELFF.

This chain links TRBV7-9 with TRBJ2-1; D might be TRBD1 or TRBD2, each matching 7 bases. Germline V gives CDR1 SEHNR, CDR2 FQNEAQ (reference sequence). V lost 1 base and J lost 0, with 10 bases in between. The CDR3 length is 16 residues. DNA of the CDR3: TGTGCCAGCAGCTTAGGCAGGGGGGGCTCCTACAATGAGCAGTTCTTC. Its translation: CASSLGRGGSYNEQFF.

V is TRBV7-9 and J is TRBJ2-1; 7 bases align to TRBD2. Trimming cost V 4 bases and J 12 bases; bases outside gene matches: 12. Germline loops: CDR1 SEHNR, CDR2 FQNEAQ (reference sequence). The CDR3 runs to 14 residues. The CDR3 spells CASSYRKETGGQFF. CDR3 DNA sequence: TGTGCCAGCAGCTACCGGAAAGAGACGGGAGGGCAGTTCTTC.

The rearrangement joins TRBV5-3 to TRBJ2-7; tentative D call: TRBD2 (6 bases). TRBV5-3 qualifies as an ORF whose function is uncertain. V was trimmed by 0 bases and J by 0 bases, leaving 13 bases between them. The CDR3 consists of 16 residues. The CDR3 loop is CARSLVGGIYSYEQYF. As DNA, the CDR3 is TGTGCCAGAAGCTTGGTTGGAGGGATTTACTCCTACGAGCAGTACTTC.

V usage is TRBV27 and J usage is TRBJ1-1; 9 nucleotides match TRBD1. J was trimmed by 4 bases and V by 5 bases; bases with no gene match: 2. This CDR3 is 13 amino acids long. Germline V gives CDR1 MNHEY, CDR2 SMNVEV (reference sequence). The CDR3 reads CASSPQGATEAFF. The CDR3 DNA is TGTGCCAGCAGTCCACAGGGGGCCACTGAAGCTTTCTTT.

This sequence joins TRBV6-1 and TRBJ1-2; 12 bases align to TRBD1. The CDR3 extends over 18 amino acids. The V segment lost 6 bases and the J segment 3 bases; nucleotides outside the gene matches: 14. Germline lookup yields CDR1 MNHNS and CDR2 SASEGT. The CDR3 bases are TGTGCCAGCAGCGAAAATCCGGGACAGGGGGCGCTTTACTATGGCTACACCTTC. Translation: CASSENPGQGALYYGYTF.

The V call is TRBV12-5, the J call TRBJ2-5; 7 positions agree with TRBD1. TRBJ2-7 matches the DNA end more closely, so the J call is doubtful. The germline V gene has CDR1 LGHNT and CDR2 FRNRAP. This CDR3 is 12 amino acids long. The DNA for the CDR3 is TGTGCCCTCCGGGACAGAGGGTACGAGCAGTACTTC. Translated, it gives CALRDRGYEQYF.

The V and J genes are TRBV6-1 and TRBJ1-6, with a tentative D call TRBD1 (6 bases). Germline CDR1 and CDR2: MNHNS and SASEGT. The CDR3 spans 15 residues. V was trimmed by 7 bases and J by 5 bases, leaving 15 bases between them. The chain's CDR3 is CASMQGIWDNSPLHF. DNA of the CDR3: TGTGCCAGCATGCAGGGGATCTGGGATAATTCACCCCTCCACTTT.

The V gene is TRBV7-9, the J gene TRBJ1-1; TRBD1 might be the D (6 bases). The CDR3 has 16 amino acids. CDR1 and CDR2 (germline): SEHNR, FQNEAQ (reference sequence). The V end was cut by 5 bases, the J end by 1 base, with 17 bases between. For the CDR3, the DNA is TGTGCCAGCAGCCCGCCTCTAGGGGGGACGAACACTGAAGCTTTCTTT. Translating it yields CASSPPLGGTNTEAFF.

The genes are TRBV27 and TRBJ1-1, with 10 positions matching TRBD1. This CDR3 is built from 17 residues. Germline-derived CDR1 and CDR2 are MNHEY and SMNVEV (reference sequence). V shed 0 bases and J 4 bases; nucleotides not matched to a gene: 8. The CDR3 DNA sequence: TGTGCCAGCAGTTTATCGGGACAGGGGAGGTTCCCCACTGAAGCTTTCTTT. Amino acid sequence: CASSLSGQGRFPTEAFF.

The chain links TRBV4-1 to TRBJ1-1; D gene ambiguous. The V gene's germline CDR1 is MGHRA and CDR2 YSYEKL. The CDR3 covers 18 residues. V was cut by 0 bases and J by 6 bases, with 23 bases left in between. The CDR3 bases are TGCGCCAGCAGCCAAGATTTAAGGGTTTCCTATCGAGGACCTGAAGCTTTCTTT. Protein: CASSQDLRVSYRGPEAFF.

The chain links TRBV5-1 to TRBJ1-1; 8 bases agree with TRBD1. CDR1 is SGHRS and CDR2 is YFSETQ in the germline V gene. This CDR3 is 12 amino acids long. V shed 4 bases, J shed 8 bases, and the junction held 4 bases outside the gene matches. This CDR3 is CASSNGQGEAFF. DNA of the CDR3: TGCGCCAGCAGCAACGGACAGGGCGAAGCTTTCTTT.

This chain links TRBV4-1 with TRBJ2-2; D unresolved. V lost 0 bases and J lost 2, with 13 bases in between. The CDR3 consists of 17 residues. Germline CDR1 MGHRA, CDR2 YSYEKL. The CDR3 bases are TGCGCCAGCAGCCAAGACGACCAAACCATTAACACCGGGGAGCTGTTTTTT. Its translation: CASSQDDQTINTGELFF.

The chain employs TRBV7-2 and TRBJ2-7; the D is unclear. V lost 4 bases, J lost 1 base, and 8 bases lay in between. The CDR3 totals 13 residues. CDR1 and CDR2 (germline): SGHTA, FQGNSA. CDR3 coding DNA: TGTGCCAGCAGCTCCTACCAATCCTACGAGCAGTACTTC. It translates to CASSSYQSYEQYF.